The 15 T cell receptor beta chains given below trace back to one sample, sequenced in a study of T cell responses to AZD1222 COVID-19 vaccine. Sequencing used immunoSEQ multiplex PCR; TCRdb keeps in-frame clones, though not all of them. This table has roughly 100,000 clones, around 87% appearing once. The specimen was peripheral blood, collected 28 days after the second AZD1222 dose. The receptors were sampled from an adult who received the AZD1222 COVID-19 vaccine.

V gene TRBV6-5 combines with J gene TRBJ2-2; 7 bases fit TRBD2. The CDR3 has 16 amino acids. Trimming cost V 2 bases and J 6 bases; bases outside gene matches: 9. CDR1 and CDR2 (germline): MNHEY, SVGAGI. The CDR3: CASSYQRGLGAGELFF. CDR3 DNA: TGTGCCAGCAGTTACCAGCGGGGTTTGGGCGCCGGGGAGCTGTTTTTT.

This chain joins TRBV7-3 and TRBJ2-3, with a tentative D call TRBD1 (6 bases). From germline, CDR1 is SGHTA and CDR2 FQGTGA. The CDR3 consists of 15 residues. V lost 3 bases and J lost 0, with 10 bases in between. CDR3 protein: CASSLLDRSTDTQYF. For the CDR3, the DNA is TGTGCCAGCAGCTTGCTCGACAGGAGCACAGATACGCAGTATTTT.

The chain couples TRBV10-1 to TRBJ2-7, with 14 bases matching TRBD2. V shed 11 bases, J shed 4 bases, and the junction held 31 bases outside the gene matches. Germline V gives CDR1 WNHNN, CDR2 SYGVQD (reference sequence). This CDR3 spans 22 amino acids. CDR3 DNA sequence: TGCGCCCCTCCGGCCGGGGTACAGACGACTAGCGGGAGGGCCCAGGTTAGGTACGAGCAGTACTTC. Translating gives CAPPAGVQTTSGRAQVRYEQYF.

This sequence joins TRBV5-1 and TRBJ1-1, with 7 bases fitting TRBD1. V was pared by 4 bases and J by 1 base, with 4 bases of the junction left unmatched. Germline CDR1 is SGHRS and CDR2 is YFSETQ. This CDR3 region has 14 residues. The chain's CDR3 is CASSLGQANTEAFF. The CDR3 nucleotides read TGCGCCAGCAGCCTCGGACAGGCGAACACTGAAGCTTTCTTT.

The chain couples TRBV19 to TRBJ1-2; possible D gene TRBD1, 5 bases. CDR3 size: 13 residues. Germline V lookup: CDR1 LNHDA, CDR2 SQIVND (reference sequence). Trimming left V 0 bases short and J 8 bases short, with 10 bases between. CDR3: CASSIDQGDGYTF. CDR3 nucleotide sequence: TGTGCCAGTAGTATAGACCAGGGAGACGGCTACACCTTC.

This rearrangement joins TRBV5-6 to TRBJ1-4, with a weak D call TRBD1 (6 bases). The CDR3 is 12 amino acids. In germline, CDR1 is SGHDT, CDR2 YYEEEE. Deletions cut 5 bases from V and 13 bases from J, with 15 bases between. CDR3 DNA sequence: TGTGCCAGCAGGATCTCAACAGGGCCACTGTTTTTT. Translation: CASRISTGPLFF.

The chain combines TRBV7-3 with TRBJ2-5; D unclear. Per germline, CDR1 SGHTA and CDR2 FQGTGA. CDR3 length: 17 residues. The V and J ends lost 2 bases and 1 base respectively, with 17 bases between them. This CDR3 is CASSLLASDLGQETQYF. The CDR3 bases are TGTGCCAGCAGCTTACTGGCTAGTGATTTGGGCCAAGAGACCCAGTACTTC.

V usage is TRBV5-8 and J usage is TRBJ1-2; no reliable D call. There are 11 residues in the CDR3. Germline V gene sequence: CDR1 SGHTS, CDR2 YDEGEE. Trimming removed 9 bases from V and 4 bases from J, with 10 bases in between. DNA of the CDR3: TGTGCCACGGGAATAGCCTATGGCTACACCTTC. As protein: CATGIAYGYTF.

This clone was counted a few times. The CDR3 here is CASSQTGMTEAFF. The CDR3 DNA is TGCGCCAGCAGCCAGACAGGGATGACTGAAGCTTTCTTT. This chain joins TRBV4-3 and TRBJ1-1; 7 nucleotides line up with TRBD1. With 3 bases clipped from V and 5 bases from J, the junction kept 3 bases outside the gene matches. This CDR3 spans 13 amino acids. The germline CDR1 and CDR2 sequences are LGHNA and YSLEER.

This sequence joins TRBV12-3 or TRBV12-4 and TRBJ1-5; D is ambiguous. The V gene lost 0 bases and the J gene lost 4 bases, with 4 bases spanning the gap. This CDR3 spans 13 amino acids. The CDR3 DNA sequence: TGTGCCAGCAGTTTAGCACGGAATCAGCCCCAGCATTTT. The encoded protein is CASSLARNQPQHF.

V is TRBV6-1 and J is TRBJ1-5; D unresolved. Per germline, CDR1 MNHNS and CDR2 SASEGT. V was trimmed by 2 bases and J by 2 bases, leaving 10 bases between them. This CDR3 has 15 amino acids. CDR3: CASSEWEGGNQPQHF. The CDR3 coding sequence is TGTGCCAGCAGTGAATGGGAGGGTGGCAATCAGCCCCAGCATTTT.

J is TRBJ1-3 and V is TRBV7-8, with D perhaps matching TRBD1 (5 bases). CDR1 SGHVS and CDR2 FQNEAQ come from the germline V gene. CDR3 length equals 14 residues. Deletions cut 1 base from V and 8 bases from J, with 12 bases between. Written as DNA, the CDR3 is TGTGCCAGCAGCTTAGAAGGGGCTCTGGACACCATATATTTT. This encodes CASSLEGALDTIYF.

The genes are TRBV5-1 and TRBJ2-7; 10 nucleotides match TRBD1. The CDR3 is made up of 15 amino acids. Germline lookup yields CDR1 SGHRS and CDR2 YFSETQ. The J segment lost 3 bases and the V segment lost 2 bases, leaving 5 bases of the junction unmatched. The CDR3 sequence: CASSFRQGANYEQYF. The CDR3 DNA reads as TGCGCCAGCAGCTTTCGACAGGGGGCTAACTACGAGCAGTACTTC.

The rearrangement links TRBV6-5 to TRBJ2-7, with D possibly called TRBD1 or TRBD2 (5 bases each). The CDR3 runs 13 residues. The germline CDR1 and CDR2 sequences are MNHEY and SVGAGI. V lost 9 bases and J lost 0, with 12 bases in between. The CDR3 loop reads CASRDPSSYEQYF. CDR3 coding DNA: TGTGCCAGTCGGGACCCGAGCTCCTACGAGCAGTACTTC.

V usage is TRBV19 and J usage is TRBJ1-5; D is unresolved. Trimming took 6 bases from V and 4 from J, leaving 16 bases between them. This CDR3 region has 15 residues. In germline, CDR1 is LNHDA, CDR2 SQIVND (reference sequence). DNA for the CDR3: TGTGCCAGTAGCGAGCAACTCGGGCAGAATCAGCCCCAGCATTTT. Encoded protein: CASSEQLGQNQPQHF. Variable domain in full (rest from reference TRBV19 and TRBJ1-5): DGGITQSPKYLFRKEGQNVTLSCEQNLNHDAMYWYRQDPGQGLRLIYYSQIVNDFQKGDIAEGYSVSREKKESFPLTVTSAQKNPTAFYLCASSEQLGQNQPQHFGDGTRLSIL.